Listed here are 30 T cell receptor beta chains from one sample, sequenced in a study of blood T cell repertoires in COVID-19. Method: immunoSEQ multiplex PCR; TCRdb's copy keeps in-frame clones and lacks some. The sample records tens of thousands of clones, approximately 80% being singletons. Sequenced sample: peripheral blood. The receptor source for this set is a man between 70 and 80 years old with active or convalescent COVID-19.

The chain links TRBV9 to TRBJ1-6; no definite D call. The CDR3 length is 15 residues. V gave up 3 bases and J gave up 10 bases, with 17 bases separating them. From germline, CDR1 is SGDLS and CDR2 YYNGEE. The CDR3 nucleotides are TGTGCCAGCAGCGGCGGGGTGGCAGGTGAGTCACCCCTCCACTTT. Translated, it gives CASSGGVAGESPLHF.

The chain links TRBV4-1 to TRBJ2-1, with a weak D call TRBD1 (5 bases). V dropped 1 base and J dropped 0 bases, with 10 bases sitting between them. The germline V gene encodes CDR1 MGHRA and CDR2 YSYEKL. The CDR3 spans 16 residues. CDR3 loop: CASSQVGRHSYNEQFF. The CDR3 bases are TGCGCCAGCAGCCAAGTGGGGCGGCACTCCTACAATGAGCAGTTCTTC.

The chain has TRBV7-9 and TRBJ1-2, with 9 bases identical to TRBD1. The V segment lost 5 bases and the J segment 8 bases; nucleotides outside the gene matches: 3. CDR1 and CDR2 from the germline V gene are SEHNR and FQNEAQ (reference sequence). CDR3 size: 12 residues. The CDR3 loop is CASSRTGDGYTF. In DNA, the CDR3 is TGTGCCAGCAGCCGGACAGGGGACGGCTACACCTTC.

The chain has TRBV5-1 and TRBJ2-3, with 11 bases identical to TRBD2. The CDR3 runs 15 residues. From germline, CDR1 is SGHRS and CDR2 YFSETQ. Unmatched junction bases numbered 4, after V lost 5 bases and J lost 2 bases. The CDR3 nucleotides are TGCGCCAGCAGTCCTAGCGGGGGGTTCACAGATACGCAGTATTTT. Translation: CASSPSGGFTDTQYF.

The rearrangement links TRBV29-1 to TRBJ1-4; no reliable D call. There are 13 residues in the CDR3. V was shortened by 6 bases and J by 5 bases, with 13 bases between the two germline ends. Looked up from germline, CDR1 is SQVTM and CDR2 is ANQGSEA. The CDR3 DNA reads TGCAGCGTGGCGCAGGAGGTCAATGAAAAACTGTTTTTT. Amino acids: CSVAQEVNEKLFF.

CDR3 bases: TGTGCCAGCAGCTTAGACCCCCGACGCAGGGCGACTAATGAAAAACTGTTTTTT. Protein: CASSLDPRRRATNEKLFF. The rearrangement uses TRBV7-4 and TRBJ1-4; D is possibly TRBD1 (5 bases). The germline V and J ends were trimmed by 1 base and 2 bases, with 17 bases remaining between them. The germline CDR1 and CDR2 sequences are SGHVT and SQSDAQ. This CDR3 has 18 amino acids.

The chain couples TRBV5-6 to TRBJ1-1; 8 positions agree with TRBD1. The germline V gene has CDR1 SGHDT and CDR2 YYEEEE. This CDR3 is built from 14 residues. The V gene end was trimmed by 2 bases and the J gene end by 4 bases; junction bases not matched to a gene: 4. The CDR3 spells CASSFGTGLTEAFF. CDR3 coding DNA: TGTGCCAGCAGCTTTGGGACAGGACTCACTGAAGCTTTCTTT.

The gene calls are TRBV28 and TRBJ2-3, with a weak D call TRBD2 (6 bases). The germline V and J ends were trimmed by 8 bases and 3 bases, with 24 bases remaining between them. Looked up from germline, CDR1 is MDHEN and CDR2 is SYDVKM. CDR3 length equals 17 residues. In DNA form, the CDR3 reads TGTGCCAGCGTCGTATCGGGTAGCTTCGGGGGTACAGATACGCAGTATTTT. This codes for CASVVSGSFGGTDTQYF.

The rearrangement links TRBV11-2 to TRBJ1-2, with TRBD1 identical over 8 bases. Germline CDR1 reads SGHAT; CDR2 reads FQNNGV. V lost 6 bases to trimming and J lost 7 bases; unmatched junction nucleotides: 7. The CDR3 spans 13 residues. In nucleotides, the CDR3 is TGTGCCAGCAGAACGACAGGGGCGTCTGGCTACACCTTC. It codes for CASRTTGASGYTF.

The CDR3, as DNA: TGTGCCATACCTCGGGCAGGGAATACTAACTATGGCTACACCTTC. Protein product: CAIPRAGNTNYGYTF. This rearrangement joins TRBV6-5 to TRBJ1-2; the D gene is possibly TRBD1 (5 bases). Germline assignment: CDR1 MNHEY and CDR2 SVGAGI. The CDR3 covers 15 residues. V shed 10 bases and J shed 0 bases, with 18 bases lying between them.

This chain joins TRBV7-3 and TRBJ1-1; D call uncertain. The ends were cut back, 5 bases at V and 1 base at J, with 8 bases in the middle. This CDR3 region has 13 residues. CDR1 SGHTA and CDR2 FQGTGA come from the germline V gene. DNA of the CDR3: TGTGCCAGCAGCGCTGGAGAGAACACTGAAGCTTTCTTT. Its protein is CASSAGENTEAFF.

The chain joins TRBV2 to TRBJ1-2; no firm D call. Germline CDR1 and CDR2: SNHLY and FYNNEI. This CDR3 has 14 residues. Between the trimmed V and J ends, which lost 6 bases and 2 bases, there was a span of 13 bases. CDR3 DNA sequence: TGTGCCAGCAGGCCGGGAACCCAAAACTATGGCTACACCTTC. Residues: CASRPGTQNYGYTF.

The V call is TRBV15, the J call TRBJ1-4; no clear D gene. This CDR3 comprises 14 residues. Trimming removed 5 bases at V and 5 bases at J, with 12 bases between. Per the germline V gene, CDR1 is LNHNV and CDR2 is YYDKDF (reference sequence). The CDR3 DNA is TGTGCCACCAGCCCGGAGAGGTTAAATGAAAAACTGTTTTTT. It codes for CATSPERLNEKLFF.

The chain uses TRBV21-1 and TRBJ1-5. TRBV21-1 has pseudogene status. The CDR3 totals 16 residues. CDR3 DNA sequence: TGTGCCAGCAGCAACTCTAGGGAGGATAGCAATCAGCCCCAGCATTTT. Its protein product is CASSNSREDSNQPQHF.

The chain carries TRBV10-1 and TRBJ2-2; tentatively, D is TRBD1 (6 bases). Trimming shortened V by 3 bases and J by 0 bases, and 8 bases separated the two germline ends. Germline assignment: CDR1 WNHNN and CDR2 SYGVQD (reference sequence). The CDR3 totals 15 residues. The CDR3 protein is CASSDPGANTGELFF. The CDR3 bases are TGCGCCAGCAGTGATCCAGGGGCGAACACCGGGGAGCTGTTTTTT.

The genes are TRBV4-2 and TRBJ1-6; 7 bases match TRBD1. The CDR3 consists of 22 residues. After removal of 4 bases from V and 9 bases from J, the junction contained 30 bases not matched to a gene. Germline V gives CDR1 LGHNA, CDR2 YNFKEQ. The CDR3 DNA is TGTGCCAGCAGCCGTTCTGTTTGGCTGGGAGCAGGGGGAAATCTAGGAAGTTCACCCCTCCACTTT. It is translated as CASSRSVWLGAGGNLGSSPLHF.

The chain links TRBV19 to TRBJ1-1, with D unclear. Trimming took 2 bases from V and 11 from J, leaving 12 bases between them. The CDR3 consists of 12 residues. Per germline, CDR1 LNHDA and CDR2 SQIVND (reference sequence). The CDR3 reads CASSIMEGTAFF. CDR3 in DNA: TGTGCCAGTAGTATAATGGAGGGAACGGCTTTCTTT.

This chain joins TRBV5-1 and TRBJ2-2; D not certain. Trimming stripped 2 bases from V and 0 bases from J, with 5 bases between. Looked up from germline, CDR1 is SGHRS and CDR2 is YFSETQ. The CDR3 is made up of 14 amino acids. This chain's CDR3 is CASSFFSNTGELFF. The DNA for the CDR3 is TGCGCCAGCAGCTTTTTCTCGAACACCGGGGAGCTGTTTTTT. Looking up the rest from reference TRBV5-1 and TRBJ2-2 gives the full variable domain: KAGVTQTPRYLIKTRGQQVTLSCSPISGHRSVSWYQQTPGQGLQFLFEYFSETQRNKGNFPGRFSGRQFSNSRSEMNVSTLELGDSALYLCASSFFSNTGELFFGEGSRLTVL.

The rearrangement joins TRBV11-2 to TRBJ2-1, with 11 nucleotides matching TRBD2. Germline CDR1 and CDR2: SGHAT and FQNNGV. The ends lost 4 bases at V and 10 bases at J; junction bases unmatched: 9. The CDR3 extends over 15 amino acids. The CDR3 nucleotides are TGTGCCAGCAGCTCGAGACTAGCGGGGAATGGGGAGCAGTTCTTC. It translates to CASSSRLAGNGEQFF.

The chain links TRBV29-1 to TRBJ1-2; TRBD1 might be the D (6 bases). V was clipped by 3 bases and J by 2 bases, with 10 bases between them. In germline, CDR1 is SQVTM, CDR2 ANQGSEA. CDR3 length: 13 residues. The CDR3 DNA is TGCAGCGTTGATACAGGGAGAAACTATGGCTACACCTTC. This translates into CSVDTGRNYGYTF.

Only a few counts were recorded for this clone. The V gene is TRBV3-1 (or the pseudogene TRBV3-2), the J gene TRBJ2-5; the match to TRBD2 covers 9 bases. Germline loops: CDR1 LGHDT, CDR2 YNNKEL (reference sequence). Trimming removed 2 bases from V and 5 bases from J; junction bases left unmatched: 9. The CDR3 is 16 amino acids. The CDR3 DNA reads TGTGCCAGCAGCCAAACCCCGGGACTAGCCCTTGAGACCCAGTACTTC. It is translated as CASSQTPGLALETQYF.

This chain links TRBV5-1 with TRBJ1-3; D ambiguous. The CDR3 is 15 residues long. V gave up 4 bases and J gave up 0 bases, with 11 bases separating them. CDR1 is SGHRS and CDR2 is YFSETQ in the germline V gene. The CDR3 is CASSPTSLSGNTIYF. The CDR3 coding sequence is TGCGCCAGCAGCCCGACATCCCTCTCTGGAAACACCATATATTTT.

This clone has just a few counts. This chain connects TRBV24-1 to TRBJ2-7, with TRBD2 identical over 10 bases. The J segment lost 0 bases and the V segment lost 5 bases, leaving 6 bases of the junction unmatched. CDR3 length equals 16 residues. CDR1 is KGHDR, CDR2 SFDVKD, per germline. The CDR3 region has the DNA TGTGCCACCAGTGGGGGGACTAGCGCAAACTCCTACGAGCAGTACTTC. It specifies CATSGGTSANSYEQYF.

The chain is built from TRBV6-5 and TRBJ1-2; 7 bases line up with TRBD1. The CDR3 loop spans 14 amino acids. The V segment lost 5 bases and the J segment 4 bases; nucleotides outside the gene matches: 7. Per the germline V gene, CDR1 is MNHEY and CDR2 is SVGAGI. In DNA form, the CDR3 reads TGTGCCAGCAGTCCCGGACAGGCAGGCTATGGCTACACCTTC. It codes for CASSPGQAGYGYTF.

CDR3 in amino acids: CASSARGVNTEAFF. The CDR3 DNA is TGTGCCAGCAGCGCCCGGGGGGTGAACACTGAAGCTTTCTTT. The V and J genes are TRBV9 and TRBJ1-1; a possible D gene is TRBD1 (5 bases). Germline assignment: CDR1 SGDLS and CDR2 YYNGEE. Trimming left V 3 bases short and J 0 bases short, with 9 bases between. The CDR3 is made up of 14 amino acids.

Written as DNA, the CDR3 is TGTGCCAGCAGTCGGGACAGGGCTGGAAACACCATATATTTT. Translated: CASSRDRAGNTIYF. J is TRBJ1-3 and V is TRBV6-1; 9 bases are a match to TRBD1. In germline, CDR1 is MNHNS, CDR2 SASEGT. The J segment lost 2 bases and the V segment lost 5 bases, leaving 1 base of the junction unmatched. The CDR3 sequence is 14 residues long.

This rearrangement joins TRBV7-6 to TRBJ1-1; 8 positions match TRBD1. Per the germline V gene, CDR1 is SGHVS and CDR2 is FNYEAQ. With V trimmed by 7 bases and J by 6 bases, 7 bases remained unmatched. This CDR3 comprises 13 residues. The CDR3 nucleotides read TGTGCCAGCACCCCCAGGGGGCATGCTGAAGCTTTCTTT. It yields the protein CASTPRGHAEAFF.

The gene calls are TRBV3-1 (or the pseudogene TRBV3-2) and TRBJ1-5; 8 positions agree with TRBD1. Trimming removed 1 base from V and 4 bases from J; junction bases left unmatched: 3. Germline V lookup: CDR1 LGHDT, CDR2 YNNKEL (reference sequence). This CDR3 has 15 residues. This CDR3 is CASSQGTGPNQPQHF. The CDR3 DNA sequence: TGTGCCAGCAGCCAAGGGACAGGGCCGAATCAGCCCCAGCATTTT.

V and J are TRBV11-2 and TRBJ2-3; 14 bases fit TRBD2. This CDR3 is 18 amino acids long. The V gene end was trimmed by 5 bases and the J gene end by 1 base; junction bases not matched to a gene: 8. Looked up from germline, CDR1 is SGHAT and CDR2 is FQNNGV. CDR3: CASSPRLAGGPGTDTQYF. The CDR3 region has the DNA TGTGCCAGCAGCCCAAGACTAGCGGGGGGGCCAGGCACAGATACGCAGTATTTT.

V usage is TRBV28 and J usage is TRBJ1-1, with D possibly matching TRBD1 (6 bases). The CDR3 is 13 amino acids. Germline V gene data show CDR1 as MDHEN and CDR2 as SYDVKM. The V gene lost 8 bases and the J gene lost 5 bases, with 15 bases spanning the gap. CDR3 residues: CASAGGSRTEAFF. Written as DNA, the CDR3 is TGTGCCAGCGCGGGGGGCAGTAGGACTGAAGCTTTCTTT.